This TCR beta chain was captured in a study of CD8 T cells in Susac syndrome. Study-level points and caveats: The study's TCR sequencing and HLA analysis covered a relatively small number of individuals, and the study acknowledged this.

Notes on this clonotype: The antigen is unknown.

With random hexamers, reverse transcription was performed on about 0.5 to 1 ug of RNA. TCRdb re-analysed the immunoSEQ multiplex PCR reads in MiXCR, keeping a single row per CDR3 protein. This table holds about 120,000 distinct CDR3 sequences, over 90% found once. CDR3 size: 13 residues. Germline values: CDR1 DFQATT, CDR2 SNEGSKA (reference sequence). Losses at the gene ends were 6 bases for V and 2 bases for J; bases not matched to a gene: 5. V and J are TRBV20-1 and TRBJ2-3; 7 bases agree with TRBD1. The source material was CD4+ T cells from PBMCs. This TCR came from a human donor with Susac syndrome. For the CDR3, the DNA is TGCAGTGCCCCTGACAGGGACACAGATACGCAGTATTTT. Encoded protein: CSAPDRDTDTQYF.